This is a list of T cell receptor beta chains from one sample in a study of OX40 agonist ivuxolimab in advanced cancers. Measured with immunoSEQ multiplex PCR; TCRdb has only the in-frame clones, and not every one. Of about 59,000 clones in the sample, around 85% were seen once. The sequenced sample was CD4+ or CD8+ T cells sorted from blood, obtained in a trial of the OX40 agonist ivuxolimab. These receptors were taken from an adult with an advanced solid tumor such as melanoma, head and neck, liver or kidney cancer. CDR3s include the opening cysteine and the closing phenylalanine or tryptophan. A D gene is named only where the DNA matches it firmly. Expanded clones get a size class; other rows say once, few or many, or leave the size out.

V gene: TRBV29-1
clone size: -
D gene: -
CDR3 protein: CSAAQGRGEKLFF

V gene: TRBV10-3
clone size: few
D gene: TRBD1
CDR3 protein: CAITMGQGTAGELFF

V gene: TRBV9
clone size: few
D gene: TRBD2
CDR3 protein: CASSVTGTSERGELFF

V gene: TRBV9
clone size: -
D gene: TRBD1
CDR3 protein: CASSVAIGGYTGELFF

V gene: TRBV11-3
clone size: -
D gene: -
CDR3 protein: CASSLGPSNEQFF

V gene: TRBV9
clone size: -
D gene: TRBD2
CDR3 protein: CASSVMSSGVYNEQFF

V gene: TRBV30
clone size: -
D gene: -
CDR3 protein: CAWSAKGLYNQPQHF

V gene: TRBV9
clone size: -
D gene: TRBD1
CDR3 protein: CASSARSADRGSQEETQYF

V gene: TRBV18
clone size: -
D gene: -
CDR3 protein: CASSPTEFGETQYF

V gene: TRBV11-2
clone size: -
D gene: -
CDR3 protein: CASLGAITEQFF